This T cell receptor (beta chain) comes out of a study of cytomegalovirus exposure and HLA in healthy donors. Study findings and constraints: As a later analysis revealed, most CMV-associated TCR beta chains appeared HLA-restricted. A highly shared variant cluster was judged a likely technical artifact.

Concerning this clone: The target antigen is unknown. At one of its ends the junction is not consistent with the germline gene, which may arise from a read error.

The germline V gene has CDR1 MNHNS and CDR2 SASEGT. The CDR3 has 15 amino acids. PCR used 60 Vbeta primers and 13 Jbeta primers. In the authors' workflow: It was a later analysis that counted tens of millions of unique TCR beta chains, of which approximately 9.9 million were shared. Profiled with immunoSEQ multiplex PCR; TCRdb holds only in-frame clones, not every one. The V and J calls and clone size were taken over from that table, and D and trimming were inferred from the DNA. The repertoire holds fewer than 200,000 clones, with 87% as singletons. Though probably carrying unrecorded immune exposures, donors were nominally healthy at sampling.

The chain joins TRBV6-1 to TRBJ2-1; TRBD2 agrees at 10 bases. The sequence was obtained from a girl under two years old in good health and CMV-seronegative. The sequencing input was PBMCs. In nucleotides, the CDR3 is TGTGCCACCAGTATTTCCGGGACTAGCGCCAATGAGCAGTTCTTC. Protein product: CATSISGTSANEQFF.